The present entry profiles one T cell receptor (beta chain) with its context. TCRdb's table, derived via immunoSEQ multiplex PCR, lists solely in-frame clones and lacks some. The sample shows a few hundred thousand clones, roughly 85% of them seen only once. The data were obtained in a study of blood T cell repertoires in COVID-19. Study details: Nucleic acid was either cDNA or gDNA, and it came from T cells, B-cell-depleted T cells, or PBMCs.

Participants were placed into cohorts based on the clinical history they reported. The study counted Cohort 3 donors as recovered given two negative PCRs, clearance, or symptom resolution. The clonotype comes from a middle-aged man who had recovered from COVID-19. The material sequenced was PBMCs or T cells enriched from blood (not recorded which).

The CDR3 DNA sequence: TGTGCCAGCAGCTTAGGGGTTAGCGGGAGGGCCGGAGATACGCAGTATTTT. Its protein product is CASSLGVSGRAGDTQYF. The rearrangement uses TRBV7-3 and TRBJ2-3; 11 nucleotides match TRBD2. Germline lookup yields CDR1 SGHTA and CDR2 FQGTGA. The CDR3 consists of 17 residues. With V trimmed by 2 bases and J by 5 bases, 9 bases remained unmatched.